These T cell receptor beta chains were read from a single sample in a study of cytomegalovirus exposure and HLA in healthy donors. Method: immunoSEQ multiplex PCR; TCRdb's copy keeps in-frame clones and lacks some. The repertoire holds about 190,000 clones, over 60% seen once, with approximately 4.8% in the top ten. Sequencing was carried out using PBMCs. The receptor source for this set is a man aged 25 to 45 in good health and CMV-seropositive. Each CDR3 is given with its conserved first and last residue. The D gene is left open where the match is weak. Only some rows state a clone size, as once, few, many or a class for expanded clones.

J gene: TRBJ2-3; clone size: NA; V gene: TRBV6-6; D gene: NA; CDR3 protein: CASKETSITDTQYF; CDR3 DNA: TGTGCCAGCAAGGAGACTAGTATCACAGATACGCAGTATTTT
J gene: TRBJ2-1; clone size: NA; V gene: TRBV7-3; D gene: NA; CDR3 protein: CASSFRRTGVDEQFF; CDR3 DNA: TGTGCCAGCAGCTTCCGCCGGACTGGCGTAGATGAGCAGTTCTTC
J gene: TRBJ1-5; clone size: NA; V gene: TRBV12-2; D gene: NA; CDR3 protein: CASRLGTLGNQPQHF; CDR3 DNA: TGTGCAAGTCGCTTAGGGACTCTCGGCAATCAGCCCCAGCATTTT
J gene: TRBJ2-5; clone size: few; V gene: TRBV30; D gene: NA; CDR3 protein: CAWSPGQTRETQYF; CDR3 DNA: TGTGCCTGGAGCCCCGGACAGACTCGGGAGACCCAGTACTTC
J gene: TRBJ2-3; clone size: few; V gene: TRBV28; D gene: TRBD2; CDR3 protein: CASSFTRAREGRDTQYF; CDR3 DNA: TGTGCCAGCAGTTTTACCAGGGCGCGGGAGGGCAGAGATACGCAGTATTTT
J gene: TRBJ1-2; clone size: NA; V gene: TRBV7-2; D gene: NA; CDR3 protein: CASRPREYYGYTF; CDR3 DNA: TGTGCCAGCAGGCCAAGGGAGTACTATGGCTACACCTTC
J gene: TRBJ2-2; clone size: NA; V gene: TRBV6-5; D gene: NA; CDR3 protein: CASGIAMNTGELFF; CDR3 DNA: TGTGCCAGTGGTATAGCGATGAACACCGGGGAGCTGTTTTTT
J gene: TRBJ1-5; clone size: NA; V gene: TRBV28; D gene: TRBD1; CDR3 protein: CASSFGPRGLGQPQHF; CDR3 DNA: TGTGCCAGCAGTTTTGGGCCCAGGGGGCTAGGACAGCCCCAGCATTTT
J gene: TRBJ1-5; clone size: NA; V gene: TRBV9; D gene: NA; CDR3 protein: CASSQTGSPNQPQHF; CDR3 DNA: TGTGCCAGCAGCCAAACGGGATCCCCCAATCAGCCCCAGCATTTT
J gene: TRBJ2-2; clone size: NA; V gene: TRBV27; D gene: NA; CDR3 protein: CASSLGGATGELFF; CDR3 DNA: TGTGCCAGCAGTTTAGGGGGGGCCACCGGGGAGCTGTTTTTT
J gene: TRBJ2-2; clone size: NA; V gene: TRBV15; D gene: NA; CDR3 protein: CATSRDRNTGELFF; CDR3 DNA: TGTGCCACCAGCAGAGACAGGAACACCGGGGAGCTGTTTTTT
J gene: TRBJ2-7; clone size: once; V gene: TRBV5-1; D gene: TRBD1; CDR3 protein: CASSDGQGNEQYF; CDR3 DNA: TGCGCCAGCAGCGACGGACAGGGAAACGAGCAGTACTTC
J gene: TRBJ1-1; clone size: NA; V gene: TRBV27; D gene: NA; CDR3 protein: CASRPPGGAEAFF; CDR3 DNA: TGTGCCAGCAGACCTCCTGGGGGGGCCGAAGCTTTCTTT
J gene: TRBJ2-7; clone size: NA; V gene: TRBV30; D gene: TRBD2; CDR3 protein: CALKPGLRYYEQYF; CDR3 DNA: TGTGCCTTAAAACCGGGACTAAGATACTACGAGCAGTACTTC
J gene: TRBJ2-5; clone size: few; V gene: TRBV7-3; D gene: NA; CDR3 protein: CASSLTPLTRETQYF; CDR3 DNA: TGTGCCAGCAGCTTAACCCCCCTTACCAGGGAGACCCAGTACTTC
J gene: TRBJ2-1; clone size: NA; V gene: TRBV15; D gene: TRBD2; CDR3 protein: CATRGTSGSSYNEQFF; CDR3 DNA: TGTGCCACCAGGGGGACTAGCGGGTCCTCCTACAATGAGCAGTTCTTC
J gene: TRBJ1-3; clone size: NA; V gene: TRBV5-4; D gene: NA; CDR3 protein: CAGGTSGNTIYF; CDR3 DNA: TGTGCCGGCGGAACCTCGGGAAACACCATATATTTT
J gene: TRBJ2-5; clone size: NA; V gene: TRBV5-4; D gene: NA; CDR3 protein: CASSLSRGAMQETQYF; CDR3 DNA: TGTGCCAGCAGCTTGTCCCGGGGAGCCATGCAAGAGACCCAGTACTTC
J gene: TRBJ2-3; clone size: NA; V gene: TRBV12-5; D gene: TRBD2; CDR3 protein: CASGLAPGLGTDTQYF; CDR3 DNA: TGTGCTAGTGGTTTGGCTCCGGGACTAGGCACAGATACGCAGTATTTT
J gene: TRBJ1-5; clone size: NA; V gene: TRBV27; D gene: TRBD1; CDR3 protein: CASRAGTGANQPQHF; CDR3 DNA: TGTGCCAGCAGGGCCGGGACAGGGGCGAATCAGCCCCAGCATTTT
J gene: TRBJ1-1; clone size: NA; V gene: TRBV5-1; D gene: TRBD1; CDR3 protein: CASSLDRGLGEAFF; CDR3 DNA: TGCGCCAGCAGCTTGGACAGGGGGCTAGGTGAAGCTTTCTTT
J gene: TRBJ2-7; clone size: NA; V gene: TRBV7-9; D gene: NA; CDR3 protein: CASSLGRGDEQYF; CDR3 DNA: TGTGCCAGCAGCTTGGGCAGGGGCGACGAGCAGTACTTC
J gene: TRBJ2-4; clone size: NA; V gene: TRBV2; D gene: TRBD1; CDR3 protein: CASVLSGQGRNIQYF; CDR3 DNA: TGTGCCAGTGTACTATCGGGACAGGGGAGAAACATTCAGTACTTC
J gene: TRBJ1-2; clone size: NA; V gene: TRBV20-1; D gene: TRBD1; CDR3 protein: CSAYGQGGYTF; CDR3 DNA: TGCAGTGCGTACGGACAGGGCGGCTACACCTTC
J gene: TRBJ2-7; clone size: once; V gene: TRBV6-1; D gene: TRBD2; CDR3 protein: CALEREEDYEQYF; CDR3 DNA: TGTGCCCTCGAGCGGGAGGAGGACTACGAGCAGTACTTC
J gene: TRBJ2-7; clone size: NA; V gene: TRBV5-5; D gene: TRBD1; CDR3 protein: CASSSDRGLYEQYF; CDR3 DNA: TGTGCCAGCAGCTCGGACAGGGGGCTCTACGAGCAGTACTTC
J gene: TRBJ2-5; clone size: NA; V gene: TRBV15; D gene: TRBD2; CDR3 protein: CATSLGLAGVRETQYF; CDR3 DNA: TGTGCCACCAGCTTGGGACTAGCGGGAGTACGGGAGACCCAGTACTTC
J gene: TRBJ2-1; clone size: NA; V gene: TRBV27; D gene: NA; CDR3 protein: CASSLAPEGNEQFF; CDR3 DNA: TGTGCCAGCAGTTTAGCGCCAGAGGGCAATGAGCAGTTCTTC
J gene: TRBJ1-1; clone size: NA; V gene: TRBV29-1; D gene: NA; CDR3 protein: CSVLGNAGNTEAFF; CDR3 DNA: TGCAGCGTTCTAGGTAACGCCGGGAACACTGAAGCTTTCTTT
J gene: TRBJ2-7; clone size: NA; V gene: TRBV5-6; D gene: TRBD1; CDR3 protein: CASSLGGTGDEEQYF; CDR3 DNA: TGTGCCAGCAGCTTGGGGGGGACAGGAGATGAGGAGCAGTACTTC
J gene: TRBJ1-6; clone size: NA; V gene: TRBV30; D gene: TRBD1; CDR3 protein: CAWNPDRGQPYNSPLHF; CDR3 DNA: TGTGCCTGGAACCCAGACAGGGGACAGCCTTATAATTCACCCCTCCACTTT
J gene: TRBJ2-2; clone size: once; V gene: TRBV7-2; D gene: TRBD2; CDR3 protein: CASSLTSGEAGGELFF; CDR3 DNA: TGTGCCAGCAGCCTTACTAGCGGAGAGGCGGGCGGGGAGCTGTTTTTT
J gene: TRBJ2-1; clone size: NA; V gene: TRBV7-2; D gene: NA; CDR3 protein: CASSLRVAQFF; CDR3 DNA: TGTGCCAGCAGCTTGAGGGTTGCGCAGTTCTTC
J gene: TRBJ1-2; clone size: NA; V gene: TRBV2; D gene: NA; CDR3 protein: CASSDGFPVGGYTF; CDR3 DNA: TGTGCCAGCAGTGACGGGTTCCCGGTGGGTGGCTACACCTTC
J gene: TRBJ2-3; clone size: NA; V gene: TRBV4-3; D gene: TRBD2; CDR3 protein: CASSQAAGGFTDTQYF; CDR3 DNA: TGCGCCAGCAGCCAAGCAGCGGGGGGGTTTACAGATACGCAGTATTTT
J gene: TRBJ2-7; clone size: NA; V gene: TRBV28; D gene: TRBD2; CDR3 protein: CVSGDPGYEQYF; CDR3 DNA: TGTGTAAGCGGGGACCCGGGCTACGAGCAGTACTTC